The sequence of this TCR beta chain was determined in a study of T-cell reconstitution after alpha-beta-depleted transplantation in children. J gave up 3 bases and V 8 bases, and 7 bases lay outside the gene matches. Per germline, CDR1 SNHLY and CDR2 FYNNEI. The CDR3 spans 14 residues. Molecular barcoding with unique molecular identifiers was used for the TCRbeta library. TCRdb used MiXCR to reprocess the PCR reads, holding one entry per CDR3 protein. The table records 700,000 to 950,000 distinct CDR3 sequences, roughly 15% of them present only once. This clonotype was recorded once. The chain combines TRBV2 with TRBJ2-7; 10 positions match TRBD1. The TCR originated in a male patient aged 10 to 17 who had a stem cell transplant for acute lymphoblastic leukemia, so the T cells may come from the graft donor. Material: PBMCs, mostly from graft donor cells, obtained 360 days after TCRalphabeta/CD19-depleted stem cell transplant. DNA of the CDR3: TGTGCCAGCCGAGACCGGGACAGGGGCTACGAGCAGTACTTC. It is translated as CASRDRDRGYEQYF.